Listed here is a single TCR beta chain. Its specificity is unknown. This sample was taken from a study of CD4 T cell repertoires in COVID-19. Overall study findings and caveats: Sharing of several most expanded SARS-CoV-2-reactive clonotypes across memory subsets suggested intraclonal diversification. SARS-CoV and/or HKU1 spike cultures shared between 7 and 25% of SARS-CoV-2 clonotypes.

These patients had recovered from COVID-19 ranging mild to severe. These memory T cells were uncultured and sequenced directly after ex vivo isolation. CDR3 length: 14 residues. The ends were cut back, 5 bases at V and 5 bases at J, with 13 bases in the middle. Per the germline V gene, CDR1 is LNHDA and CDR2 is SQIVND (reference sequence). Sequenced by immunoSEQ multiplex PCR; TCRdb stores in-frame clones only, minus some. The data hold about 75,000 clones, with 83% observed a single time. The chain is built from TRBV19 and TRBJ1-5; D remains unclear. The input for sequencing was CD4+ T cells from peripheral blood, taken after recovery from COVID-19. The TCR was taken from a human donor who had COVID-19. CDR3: CASSRHGPDQPQHF. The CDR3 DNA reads TGTGCCAGTAGTCGACATGGGCCTGATCAGCCCCAGCATTTT. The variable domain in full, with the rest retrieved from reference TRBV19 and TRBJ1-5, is DGGITQSPKYLFRKEGQNVTLSCEQNLNHDAMYWYRQDPGQGLRLIYYSQIVNDFQKGDIAEGYSVSREKKESFPLTVTSAQKNPTAFYLCASSRHGPDQPQHFGDGTRLSIL.